What follows are 7 T cell receptor beta chains derived from one specimen sequenced in a study of blood T cells in healthy people across ages. A second PCR, run for about 6 to 11 cycles, used a sample-barcoded 5' primer plus a J-beta primer mix. A single record per CDR3 protein comes from TCRdb applying MiXCR to the 5' RACE reads. The sample lists approximately 800,000 distinct CDR3 sequences, 62% occurring once. Sequencing was performed on blood. These receptors all stem from a man aged 30-40 years in good health.

The chain uses TRBV29-1 and TRBJ2-7, with D possibly being TRBD1 (5 bases). The ends were cut back, 4 bases at V and 2 bases at J, with 15 bases in the middle. Germline CDR1 is SQVTM and CDR2 is ANQGSEA. This CDR3 is built from 14 residues. The CDR3 nucleotides are TGCAGCGTTGTCCAGGGCCAGGCCACCTACGAGCAGTACTTC. As protein: CSVVQGQATYEQYF.

This clonotype came up a few times. The V call is TRBV29-1, the J call TRBJ2-7, with a weak D call TRBD2 (6 bases). Germline values: CDR1 SQVTM, CDR2 ANQGSEA. V lost 5 bases and J 7 bases, leaving 12 bases between the germline ends. The CDR3 is 11 amino acids. The CDR3 DNA reads as TGCAGCGTTATGATGGGGAGGGAGCAGTACTTC. Its translation is CSVMMGREQYF.

V gene TRBV11-3 combines with J gene TRBJ2-4; no definite D call. The end of the DNA aligns better with TRBJ2-7, so the J call may be wrong. This CDR3 spans 13 amino acids. Germline V lookup: CDR1 SGHNT, CDR2 YENEEA. The CDR3 DNA reads TGTGCCAGCAGCTTCGGCCCTGGGAACGAGCAGTACTTC. Translation: CASSFGPGNEQYF.

The V gene is TRBV10-3, the J gene TRBJ2-7; a possible D gene is TRBD1 (5 bases). This CDR3 contains 11 residues. V shed 8 bases and J shed 5 bases, with 10 bases lying between them. Germline CDR1 reads ENHRY; CDR2 reads SYGVKD. Here the CDR3 reads CAIRAGNEQYF. The CDR3 DNA reads TGTGCCATCCGGGCAGGGAACGAGCAGTACTTC.

A few counts support this clonotype. The rearrangement uses TRBV7-2 and TRBJ2-3; perhaps D is TRBD1 or TRBD2 (5 bases each). Germline CDR1 and CDR2: SGHTA and FQGNSA. The CDR3 is 16 amino acids. Trimming stripped 2 bases from V and 3 bases from J, with 15 bases between. CDR3 nucleotides: TGTGCCAGCAGCTTATTTTGGGGGTCTCGTACAGATACGCAGTATTTT. Protein product: CASSLFWGSRTDTQYF.

The J gene is TRBJ2-1, the V gene TRBV2; a possible D gene is TRBD1 (6 bases). Trimming stripped 10 bases from V and 10 bases from J, with 14 bases between. Germline V CDR1 and CDR2: SNHLY, FYNNEI. There are 11 residues in the CDR3. The CDR3 spells CATIQGREQFF. CDR3 sequence (DNA): TGTGCCACCATACAGGGCCGAGAGCAGTTCTTC.

The rearrangement joins TRBV7-2 to TRBJ1-2, with 7 positions matching TRBD1. J gave up 4 bases and V 5 bases, and 7 bases lay outside the gene matches. CDR1 is SGHTA and CDR2 is FQGNSA in the germline V gene. This CDR3 is 14 amino acids long. CDR3 sequence: CASSAPGQPYGYTF. The DNA of the CDR3 is TGTGCCAGCAGCGCCCCGGGACAGCCCTATGGCTACACCTTC. Filled out from reference TRBV7-2 and TRBJ1-2, the complete variable domain reads GAGVSQSPSNKVTEKGKDVELRCDPISGHTALYWYRQSLGQGLEFLIYFQGNSAPDKSGLPSDRFSAERTGGSVSTLTIQRTQQEDSAVYLCASSAPGQPYGYTFGSGTRLTVV.